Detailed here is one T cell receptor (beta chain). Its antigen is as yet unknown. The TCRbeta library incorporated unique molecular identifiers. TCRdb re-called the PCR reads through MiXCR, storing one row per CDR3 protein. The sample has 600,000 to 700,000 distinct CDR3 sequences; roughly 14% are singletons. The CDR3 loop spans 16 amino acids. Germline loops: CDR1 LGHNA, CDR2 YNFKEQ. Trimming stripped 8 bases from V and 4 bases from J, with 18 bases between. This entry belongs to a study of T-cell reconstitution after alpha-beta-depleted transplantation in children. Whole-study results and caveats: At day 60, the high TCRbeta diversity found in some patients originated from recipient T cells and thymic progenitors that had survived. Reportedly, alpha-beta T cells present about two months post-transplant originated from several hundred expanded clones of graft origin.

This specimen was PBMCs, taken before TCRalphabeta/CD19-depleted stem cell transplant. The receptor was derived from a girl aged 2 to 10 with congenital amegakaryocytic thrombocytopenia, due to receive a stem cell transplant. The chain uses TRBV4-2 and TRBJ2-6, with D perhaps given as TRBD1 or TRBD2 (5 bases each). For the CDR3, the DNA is TGTGCCAGCGGCCCGGGGCTCCTCTGCGGGGCCAACGTCCTGACTTTC. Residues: CASGPGLLCGANVLTF.